This TCR beta chain stems from a study of shared clonotypes between healthy human individuals. Background on the study: Three plates were used per donor for CD4 naive, three for CD4 memory, two for CD8 naive and one for CD8 memory. Study findings and constraints: Only blood underwent sampling, and tissue repertoires likely differ. Among non-shared clonotypes, generation probabilities were lower than among those shared by all four donors.

Comment on this clone: The antigen is unknown.

In the original workflow: For the immunoSEQ data, sequences were junction-only without quality scores, so filtering differed. Sequenced by immunoSEQ multiplex PCR; TCRdb stores in-frame clones only, minus some. The V and J calls and the clone size are those of that table, but D and trimming were determined from the DNA. The table has about 1 million clones, about 70% seen once. The origin of this receptor is a young man in good health. Sequencing input: memory CD4+ T cells sorted from blood. Subset in this sample: CD45RA-negative fraction.

The CDR3 loop reads CASSPGTAVRYGYTF. The DNA for the CDR3 is TGTGCCAGCAGTCCCGGGACAGCTGTCCGCTATGGCTACACCTTC. This chain links TRBV28 with TRBJ1-2; TRBD1 aligns across 7 bases. The CDR3 runs 15 residues. Germline loops: CDR1 MDHEN, CDR2 SYDVKM. V lost 5 bases, J lost 4 bases, and 10 bases stayed unmatched.